This T cell receptor beta chain came from a study of blood T cells in healthy people across ages. Study-level points and caveats: Among long-lived donors, naive CD4+ cells were more numerous and diversity higher than in aged donors. Diversity of TCR beta correlated strongly with naive T cell percentage.

The CDR3 sequence is 19 residues long. The V gene's germline CDR1 is SEHNR and CDR2 FQNEAQ (reference sequence). V lost 4 bases and J lost 2, with 24 bases in between. The use of a sample-barcoded 5' primer and a J-beta primer mix characterized a second PCR of 7 to 11 cycles. TCRdb independently ran MiXCR on the 5' RACE reads; one entry per CDR3 protein. Of approximately 810,000 distinct CDR3 sequences listed, about 30% are singletons. This clonotype was seen at least ten times. Its target is not known. A minimum of 5 micrograms of total RNA was extracted per sample. The chain combines TRBV7-9 with TRBJ1-5, with D maybe TRBD1 (6 bases). The receptor comes from a woman older than 75 in good health. The source material was blood. In DNA form, the CDR3 reads TGTGCCAGCAGCTCCAGCAAAGGACAGCCCCCCGGAGGCAATCAGCCCCAGCATTTT. Encoded protein: CASSSSKGQPPGGNQPQHF.